These 24 T cell receptor beta chains were sequenced from one sample in a study of T-cell memory formation after mild COVID-19. Each CDR3 protein gets one entry after TCRdb re-called the 5' RACE reads with MiXCR. Of roughly 380,000 distinct CDR3 sequences in the sample, 28% were seen once. The specimen sequenced was PBMCs or a T cell subset sorted from them (not recorded which). These receptors were taken from an adult woman who had mild COVID-19 (a few samples of this study predate the infection). Cell type and time point are not known.

This clonotype was counted between two and nine times. The chain employs TRBV6-6 and TRBJ1-5; D ambiguous. Per the germline V gene, CDR1 is MNHNY and CDR2 is SVGAGI (reference sequence). This CDR3 is 15 amino acids long. With 0 bases removed from V and 4 bases from J, the gap between germline ends came to 10 bases. The CDR3 DNA sequence: TGTGCCAGCAGTTACTCTGTCGATGGAAATCAGCCCCAGCATTTT. This translates into CASSYSVDGNQPQHF.

This clonotype was detected a few times. J is TRBJ2-7 and V is TRBV5-1; tentative D call: TRBD2 (6 bases). Trimming cost V 0 bases and J 0 bases, with 10 bases left between them. Per germline, CDR1 SGHRS and CDR2 YFSETQ. The CDR3 extends over 15 amino acids. This chain's CDR3 is CASSLVERASYEQYF. DNA for the CDR3: TGCGCCAGCAGCTTGGTCGAGCGGGCCTCCTACGAGCAGTACTTC.

The V call is TRBV7-9, the J call TRBJ1-1; the D is unclear. CDR1 is SEHNR and CDR2 is FQNEAQ in the germline V gene (reference sequence). Trimming shortened V by 5 bases and J by 7 bases, and 23 bases separated the two germline ends. There are 16 residues in the CDR3. The CDR3 sequence is CASSPRLEVLTNEAFF. The CDR3 nucleotides are TGTGCCAGCAGCCCCCGTCTGGAGGTTCTTACCAATGAAGCTTTCTTT.

The V and J genes are TRBV29-1 and TRBJ2-5, with no clear D. Germline CDR1 is SQVTM and CDR2 is ANQGSEA. This CDR3 spans 14 amino acids. V was pared by 0 bases and J by 5 bases, with 13 bases between. The CDR3 here is CSVEDPDIPETQYF. CDR3 DNA sequence: TGCAGCGTTGAAGATCCTGACATACCCGAGACCCAGTACTTC.

J is TRBJ2-3 and V is TRBV4-3; D gene unclear. The V gene lost 0 bases and the J gene lost 6 bases, with 7 bases spanning the gap. CDR1 LGHNA and CDR2 YSLEER come from the germline V gene. This CDR3 region has 13 residues. The CDR3 spells CASSQDILDTQYF. CDR3 DNA: TGCGCCAGCAGCCAAGATATTCTCGATACGCAGTATTTT.

The V call is TRBV29-1, the J call TRBJ2-7; TRBD1 matches at 10 bases. Germline loops: CDR1 SQVTM, CDR2 ANQGSEA. V trimming: 5 bases; J trimming: 4 bases; junction bases outside the gene matches: 8. This CDR3 region has 14 residues. CDR3 in DNA: TGCAGCGTTCCGCTAGGGGACAGGGGATACGAGCAGTACTTC. Residues: CSVPLGDRGYEQYF.

This clonotype was counted at least ten times. The chain is built from TRBV4-2 and TRBJ2-1; weak D call: TRBD1 (6 bases). Germline V gene lookup returns CDR1 LGHNA and CDR2 YNFKEQ. Between the trimmed V and J ends, which lost 1 base and 11 bases, there was a span of 6 bases. CDR3 length: 11 residues. For the CDR3, the DNA is TGTGCCAGCAGCCAAGGGGGGCAGCAGTTCTTC. Encoded protein: CASSQGGQQFF.

The gene calls are TRBV29-1 and TRBJ2-7; TRBD1 matches 7 bases. Trimming removed 1 base from V and 4 bases from J; junction bases left unmatched: 10. This CDR3 spans 15 amino acids. Germline loops: CDR1 SQVTM, CDR2 ANQGSEA. CDR3 sequence reads: CSVEVGDSSFYEQYF. CDR3 bases: TGCAGCGTTGAAGTCGGGGACAGCAGTTTTTACGAGCAGTACTTC.

This clonotype was counted between two and nine times. V and J are TRBV24-1 and TRBJ2-2; D might be TRBD2 (5 bases). Deletions cut 4 bases from V and 6 bases from J, with 11 bases between. Germline CDR1 is KGHDR and CDR2 is SFDVKD. The CDR3 is 14 amino acids. The DNA for the CDR3 is TGTGCCACCAGTGACCATGGACTGGCCGGGGAGCTGTTTTTT. Translation gives CATSDHGLAGELFF.

The chain is built from TRBV30 and TRBJ1-1, with D perhaps TRBD1 (6 bases). Trimming shortened V by 0 bases and J by 7 bases, and 12 bases separated the two germline ends. The CDR3 length is 13 residues. Germline V gene sequence: CDR1 GTSNPN, CDR2 SVGIG (reference sequence). The CDR3 spells CAWSVMGGVEAFF. CDR3 DNA: TGTGCCTGGAGTGTAATGGGGGGCGTTGAAGCTTTCTTT.

This chain uses TRBV3-1 with TRBJ1-2; D is unclear. Trimming stripped 1 base from V and 0 bases from J, with 6 bases between. CDR1 and CDR2 from the germline V gene are LGHDT and YNNKEL (reference sequence). CDR3 length: 14 residues. The CDR3 reads CASSQVLTNYGYTF. The CDR3 DNA is TGTGCCAGCAGCCAAGTGCTTACTAACTATGGCTACACCTTC.

This clonotype was seen many times. V gene TRBV7-3 combines with J gene TRBJ2-6; D is ambiguous. The CDR3 has 13 residues. V lost 5 bases and J 0 bases, leaving 2 bases between the germline ends. Germline assignment: CDR1 SGHTA and CDR2 FQGTGA. The CDR3 sequence is CASSSSGANVLTF. The CDR3 coding sequence is TGTGCCAGCAGCAGCTCTGGGGCCAACGTCCTGACTTTC. The full variable domain, its missing parts supplied by reference TRBV7-3 and TRBJ2-6, is GAGVSQTPSNKVTEKGKYVELRCDPISGHTALYWYRQSLGQGPEFLIYFQGTGAADDSGLPNDRFFAVRPEGSVSTLKIQRTERGDSAVYLCASSSSGANVLTFGAGSRLTVL.

The rearrangement joins TRBV2 to TRBJ2-3; 7 nucleotides align to TRBD1. CDR3 length equals 15 residues. Germline trimming cut 4 bases from V and 4 bases from J; bases unmatched to any gene: 8. CDR1 and CDR2 from the germline V gene are SNHLY and FYNNEI. Written as DNA, the CDR3 is TGTGCCAGCAGTGGGGACAGCTCCTGGTCAGATACGCAGTATTTT. Protein: CASSGDSSWSDTQYF.

Written as DNA, the CDR3 is TGCGCCAGCAGCTTAGGAGGGACAGGCACTAATGAAAAACTGTTTTTT. Translating gives CASSLGGTGTNEKLFF. The J gene is TRBJ1-4, the V gene TRBV5-1, with 8 bases fitting TRBD1. Germline CDR1 is SGHRS and CDR2 is YFSETQ. The CDR3 runs 16 residues. Trimming at V came to 2 bases and at J to 2 bases, leaving 5 bases not matched to a gene.

This clonotype was seen a few times. The CDR3 region is CSAGATSGVVEQYF. In nucleotides, the CDR3 is TGCAGTGCCGGGGCGACTAGCGGGGTTGTCGAGCAGTACTTC. The chain couples TRBV20-1 to TRBJ2-7, with 11 positions matching TRBD2. The J segment lost 6 bases and the V segment lost 6 bases, leaving 10 bases of the junction unmatched. Germline CDR1 and CDR2: DFQATT and SNEGSKA (reference sequence). This CDR3 is built from 14 residues.

V is TRBV5-1 and J is TRBJ2-2; the match to TRBD2 covers 10 bases. Germline loops: CDR1 SGHRS, CDR2 YFSETQ. V was clipped by 4 bases and J by 2 bases; unmatched bases: 14. There are 19 residues in the CDR3. This CDR3 is CASSPQGEGLALNTGELFF. The CDR3 DNA reads TGCGCCAGCAGCCCCCAAGGGGAGGGACTAGCGCTTAACACCGGGGAGCTGTTTTTT.

The chain uses TRBV9 and TRBJ2-3; TRBD2 might be the D (5 bases). Looked up from germline, CDR1 is SGDLS and CDR2 is YYNGEE. V was shortened by 2 bases and J by 2 bases, with 12 bases between the two germline ends. The CDR3 loop spans 15 amino acids. The CDR3 sequence is CASSVTGILTDTQYF. In DNA, the CDR3 is TGTGCCAGCAGCGTTACCGGGATACTCACAGATACGCAGTATTTT.

The rearrangement joins TRBV11-3 to TRBJ1-2; D may be TRBD1 (5 bases). Per germline, CDR1 SGHNT and CDR2 YENEEA. The CDR3 is made up of 14 amino acids. V lost 4 bases and J lost 8, with 17 bases in between. The CDR3 sequence: CASSYDRLGRGYTF. CDR3 coding DNA: TGTGCCAGCAGCTACGATCGTTTGGGGCGCGGCTACACCTTC.

The V call is TRBV29-1, the J call TRBJ1-2; TRBD1 aligns across 8 bases. The CDR3 has 15 residues. Germline CDR1 and CDR2: SQVTM and ANQGSEA. After removal of 4 bases from V and 4 bases from J, the junction contained 11 bases not matched to a gene. The CDR3 DNA reads as TGCAGCGTTGGGTCGAACAGGGGGGTCGGCTATGGCTACACCTTC. This translates into CSVGSNRGVGYGYTF.

This clonotype was observed a few times. The chain is built from TRBV11-3 and TRBJ2-1; 7 bases match TRBD2. From germline, CDR1 is SGHNT and CDR2 YENEEA. Losses at the gene ends were 4 bases for V and 4 bases for J; bases not matched to a gene: 4. The CDR3 sequence is 14 residues long. CDR3 sequence (DNA): TGTGCCAGCAGCTCCTCAGCGGGATACAATGAGCAGTTCTTC. Translated: CASSSSAGYNEQFF. Drawing the rest from reference TRBV11-3 and TRBJ2-1, the complete variable domain is EAGVVQSPRYKIIEKKQPVAFWCNPISGHNTLYWYLQNLGQGPELLIRYENEEAVDDSQLPKDRFSAERLKGVDSTLKIQPAELGDSAVYLCASSSSAGYNEQFFGPGTRLTVL.

There are a few counts of this clonotype. The chain is built from TRBV15 and TRBJ2-1; 9 nucleotides agree with TRBD1. The length of the CDR3 is 14 residues. The germline gives CDR1 LNHNV, CDR2 YYDKDF (reference sequence). The V segment lost 8 bases and the J segment 3 bases; nucleotides outside the gene matches: 5. The CDR3 here is CATSRQGDYNEQFF. In nucleotides, the CDR3 is TGTGCCACCTCCAGACAGGGGGACTACAATGAGCAGTTCTTC.

The genes are TRBV4-2 and TRBJ2-1, with TRBD2 as a possible D gene (7 bases). V dropped 0 bases and J dropped 1 base, with 13 bases sitting between them. The CDR3 sequence is 17 residues long. Germline-derived CDR1 and CDR2 are LGHNA and YNFKEQ. CDR3 amino acids: CASSQDERGASYNEQFF. DNA of the CDR3: TGTGCCAGCAGCCAAGATGAACGGGGGGCGTCCTACAATGAGCAGTTCTTC.

This clonotype has more than one count but fewer than ten. This chain links TRBV5-1 with TRBJ1-5; 7 positions agree with TRBD1. In germline, CDR1 is SGHRS, CDR2 YFSETQ. The CDR3 contains 15 residues. Trimming cost V 0 bases and J 1 base; bases outside gene matches: 1. The CDR3: CASSLEGQSNQPQHF. The CDR3 DNA reads as TGCGCCAGCAGCTTGGAGGGACAGAGCAATCAGCCCCAGCATTTT. Variable domain in full (rest from reference TRBV5-1 and TRBJ1-5): KAGVTQTPRYLIKTRGQQVTLSCSPISGHRSVSWYQQTPGQGLQFLFEYFSETQRNKGNFPGRFSGRQFSNSRSEMNVSTLELGDSALYLCASSLEGQSNQPQHFGDGTRLSIL.

A few counts support this clonotype. The rearrangement joins TRBV5-1 to TRBJ2-7; tentatively, D is TRBD2 (5 bases). CDR3 length: 16 amino acids. Germline-derived CDR1 and CDR2 are SGHRS and YFSETQ. Between the trimmed V and J ends, which lost 1 base and 0 bases, there was a span of 14 bases. The CDR3 coding sequence is TGCGCCAGCAGCTTGACCACCCAGCGGAGCTCCTACGAGCAGTACTTC. This encodes CASSLTTQRSSYEQYF.